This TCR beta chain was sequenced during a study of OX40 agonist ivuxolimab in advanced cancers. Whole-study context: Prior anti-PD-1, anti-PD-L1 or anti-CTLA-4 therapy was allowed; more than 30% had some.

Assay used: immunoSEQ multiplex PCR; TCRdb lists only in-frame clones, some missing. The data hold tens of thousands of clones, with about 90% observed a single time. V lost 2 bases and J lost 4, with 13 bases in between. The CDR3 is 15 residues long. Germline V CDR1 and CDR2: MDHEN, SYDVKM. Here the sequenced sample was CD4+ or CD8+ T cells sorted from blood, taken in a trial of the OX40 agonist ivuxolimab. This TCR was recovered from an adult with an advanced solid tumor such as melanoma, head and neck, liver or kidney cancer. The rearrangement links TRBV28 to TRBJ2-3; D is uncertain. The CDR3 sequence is CASSLGLNGADTQYF. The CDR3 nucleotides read TGTGCCAGCAGTTTAGGGCTAAACGGCGCAGATACGCAGTATTTT.